The 5 T cell receptor beta chains below all came from one sample that was sequenced in a study of blood T cell repertoires in COVID-19. TCRdb's copy holds only in-frame clones and misses some; the assay was immunoSEQ multiplex PCR. The repertoire holds a few hundred thousand clones, with approximately 88% as singletons. The sequencing input was PBMCs or T cells enriched from blood (not recorded which). The origin of the receptors is a woman aged 40-49 years who had recovered from COVID-19.

The V call is TRBV19, the J call TRBJ1-1; D is uncertain. The V and J ends lost 1 base and 1 base respectively, with 10 bases between them. The CDR3 contains 15 residues. Germline assignment: CDR1 LNHDA and CDR2 SQIVND (reference sequence). CDR3 nucleotide sequence: TGTGCCAGTAGTATAGGTGGGGAGACGAACACTGAAGCTTTCTTT. It codes for CASSIGGETNTEAFF.

The chain has TRBV6-1 and TRBJ1-2, with D possibly being TRBD1 (6 bases). Trimming shortened V by 4 bases and J by 6 bases, and 24 bases separated the two germline ends. Germline V gene lookup returns CDR1 MNHNS and CDR2 SASEGT. CDR3 size: 17 residues. The CDR3: CASSVNRAAPTSHGYTF. Written as DNA, the CDR3 is TGTGCCAGCAGTGTTAACAGGGCAGCCCCGACGTCCCATGGCTACACCTTC.

This chain uses TRBV6-6 with TRBJ1-1; the match to TRBD1 covers 10 bases. With V trimmed by 8 bases and J by 7 bases, 10 bases remained unmatched. The germline V gene encodes CDR1 MNHNY and CDR2 SVGAGI (reference sequence). The CDR3 extends over 14 amino acids. The CDR3 spells CASGETGDRGEAFF. Written as DNA, the CDR3 is TGTGCCAGCGGTGAGACGGGGGACAGGGGTGAAGCTTTCTTT.

V is TRBV9 and J is TRBJ1-2; TRBD1 matches 7 bases. Germline loops: CDR1 SGDLS, CDR2 YYNGEE. Trimming at V came to 4 bases and at J to 2 bases, leaving 8 bases not matched to a gene. This CDR3 spans 15 amino acids. The CDR3: CASSPGTAPNYGYTF. The CDR3 nucleotides are TGTGCCAGCAGCCCAGGGACAGCACCAAACTATGGCTACACCTTC.

The chain links TRBV7-8 to TRBJ1-3; TRBD1 matches at 8 bases. The CDR3 has 18 residues. Trimming at V came to 1 base and at J to 0 bases, leaving 8 bases not matched to a gene. Per the germline V gene, CDR1 is SGHVS and CDR2 is FQNEAQ. This CDR3 is CASSLGGSGQASGNTIYF. CDR3 bases: TGTGCCAGCAGCTTAGGGGGGTCGGGACAGGCCTCTGGAAACACCATATATTTT. Combining the CDR3 with reference TRBV7-8 and TRBJ1-3 gives the whole variable domain GAGVSQSPRYKVAKRGQDVALRCDPISGHVSLFWYQQALGQGPEFLTYFQNEAQLDKSGLPSDRFFAERPEGSVSTLKIQRTQQEDSAVYLCASSLGGSGQASGNTIYFGEGSWLTVV.